What follows are 4 T cell receptor beta chains derived from one specimen sequenced in a study of blood T cell repertoires in COVID-19. Assay: immunoSEQ multiplex PCR; the TCRdb copy retains only in-frame clones and omits some. The sample shows around 340,000 clones, around 90% of them seen only once. Sequenced: peripheral blood. The receptors derive from a woman aged 55-69 years with COVID-19, enrolled during active disease.

This chain links TRBV19 with TRBJ2-5; the D is unclear. Germline values: CDR1 LNHDA, CDR2 SQIVND (reference sequence). This CDR3 is built from 14 residues. Trimming removed 5 bases at V and 4 bases at J, with 14 bases between. DNA for the CDR3: TGTGCCAGTAGTTCCCGAGGTAGCTTAGAGACCCAGTACTTC. Translating gives CASSSRGSLETQYF. Full variable domain (remainder filled in from reference TRBV19 and TRBJ2-5): DGGITQSPKYLFRKEGQNVTLSCEQNLNHDAMYWYRQDPGQGLRLIYYSQIVNDFQKGDIAEGYSVSREKKESFPLTVTSAQKNPTAFYLCASSSRGSLETQYFGPGTRLLVL.

V usage is TRBV9 and J usage is TRBJ1-2; the D gene is possibly TRBD1 (5 bases). Germline CDR1 SGDLS, CDR2 YYNGEE. V was trimmed by 6 bases and J by 4 bases, leaving 16 bases between them. The CDR3 is 14 amino acids. The CDR3 reads CASTPSDSLYGYTF. CDR3 coding DNA: TGTGCCAGCACCCCGAGTGACAGTCTCTATGGCTACACCTTC.

The chain employs TRBV4-2 and TRBJ1-5; D unresolved. The CDR3 covers 15 residues. The V end lost 1 base, the J end lost 6 bases, and 13 bases lay between the germline ends. Germline V CDR1 and CDR2: LGHNA, YNFKEQ. The CDR3, as DNA: TGTGCCAGCAGCCAAGGAAATCAGGTTGGTCAGCCCCAGCATTTT. It specifies CASSQGNQVGQPQHF.

V usage is TRBV28 and J usage is TRBJ1-2; D may be TRBD1 (6 bases). V shed 5 bases and J shed 4 bases, with 11 bases lying between them. CDR1 MDHEN and CDR2 SYDVKM come from the germline V gene. The CDR3 is 13 residues long. Here the CDR3 reads CASSVDSAYGYTF. In DNA, the CDR3 is TGTGCCAGCAGTGTGGACAGTGCCTATGGCTACACCTTC.